One and the same sample provided the 6 T cell receptor beta chains below, sequenced in a study of early T cells in non-severe SARS-CoV-2 infection. TCRdb independently ran MiXCR on the 5' RACE reads; one entry per CDR3 protein. The data contain under 40,000 distinct CDR3 sequences, around 6.5% of them singletons. The sample consisted of whole blood. Receptor source: an adult who was a healthcare worker with PCR-confirmed SARS-CoV-2 infection or an uninfected control (not recorded which).

This clonotype appeared many times. The chain recombines TRBV6-4 with TRBJ1-2, with D maybe TRBD1 (5 bases). The ends were cut back, 4 bases at V and 0 bases at J, with 9 bases in the middle. The CDR3 consists of 14 residues. Germline-derived CDR1 and CDR2 are MRHNA and SNTAGT. Written as DNA, the CDR3 is TGTGCCAGCAGTGCGGGACCCTCTAACTATGGCTACACCTTC. This gives the protein CASSAGPSNYGYTF.

In its sample, this clonotype was seen many times. The V gene is TRBV30, the J gene TRBJ1-6; tentative D call: TRBD1 (5 bases). The CDR3 runs to 14 residues. Trimming left V 0 bases short and J 9 bases short, with 12 bases between. Germline assignment: CDR1 GTSNPN and CDR2 SVGIG (reference sequence). The DNA for the CDR3 is TGTGCCTGGAGTGTCGGGCGGGACGCTTCACCCCTCCACTTT. Translated, it gives CAWSVGRDASPLHF.

This clonotype was counted at least ten times. The chain has TRBV4-1 and TRBJ2-7; D call uncertain. The CDR3 is made up of 15 amino acids. V dropped 0 bases and J dropped 3 bases, with 12 bases sitting between them. CDR1 MGHRA and CDR2 YSYEKL come from the germline V gene. The CDR3 sequence is CASSQDSWAVYEQYF. CDR3 nucleotide sequence: TGCGCCAGCAGCCAAGATTCATGGGCAGTCTACGAGCAGTACTTC.

Only a few counts were recorded for this clonotype. This rearrangement joins TRBV25-1 to TRBJ1-4; the D gene is possibly TRBD1 (5 bases). The CDR3 contains 13 residues. V gave up 3 bases and J gave up 8 bases, with 10 bases separating them. Germline-derived CDR1 and CDR2 are MGHDK and SYGVNS. In nucleotides, the CDR3 is TGTGCCAGCAGTGAGGGACCCCGGGAAAAACTGTTTTTT. This translates into CASSEGPREKLFF.

This clonotype was counted ten times or more. The V gene is TRBV7-9, the J gene TRBJ1-2, with D possibly matching TRBD1 (5 bases). The CDR3 spans 14 residues. V dropped 1 base and J dropped 5 bases, with 11 bases sitting between them. Germline V CDR1 and CDR2: SEHNR, FQNEAQ (reference sequence). CDR3 coding DNA: TGTGCCAGCAGCTTAGTACAGGACGCTTATGGCTACACCTTC. This codes for CASSLVQDAYGYTF.

This clonotype was seen many times. DNA for the CDR3: TGTGCCAGTAGTAGAGGGCTCAATCAGCCCCAGCATTTT. Protein product: CASSRGLNQPQHF. The chain links TRBV19 to TRBJ1-5; D not resolved. The CDR3 contains 13 residues. Germline lookup yields CDR1 LNHDA and CDR2 SQIVND (reference sequence). V was pared by 4 bases and J by 3 bases, with 7 bases between.